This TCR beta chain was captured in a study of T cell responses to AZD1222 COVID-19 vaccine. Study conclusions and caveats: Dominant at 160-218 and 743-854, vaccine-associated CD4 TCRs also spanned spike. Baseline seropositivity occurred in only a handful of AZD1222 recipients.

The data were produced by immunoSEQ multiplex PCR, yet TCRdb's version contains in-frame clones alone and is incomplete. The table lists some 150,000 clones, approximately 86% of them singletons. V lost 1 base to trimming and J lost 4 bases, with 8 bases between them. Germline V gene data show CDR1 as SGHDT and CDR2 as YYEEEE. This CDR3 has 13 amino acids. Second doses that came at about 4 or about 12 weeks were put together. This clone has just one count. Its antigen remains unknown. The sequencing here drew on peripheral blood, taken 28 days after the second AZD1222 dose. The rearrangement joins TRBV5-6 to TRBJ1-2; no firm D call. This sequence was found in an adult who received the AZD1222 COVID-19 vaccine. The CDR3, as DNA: TGTGCCAGCAGCTTGCCCGGTCCCTATGGCTACACCTTC. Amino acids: CASSLPGPYGYTF.